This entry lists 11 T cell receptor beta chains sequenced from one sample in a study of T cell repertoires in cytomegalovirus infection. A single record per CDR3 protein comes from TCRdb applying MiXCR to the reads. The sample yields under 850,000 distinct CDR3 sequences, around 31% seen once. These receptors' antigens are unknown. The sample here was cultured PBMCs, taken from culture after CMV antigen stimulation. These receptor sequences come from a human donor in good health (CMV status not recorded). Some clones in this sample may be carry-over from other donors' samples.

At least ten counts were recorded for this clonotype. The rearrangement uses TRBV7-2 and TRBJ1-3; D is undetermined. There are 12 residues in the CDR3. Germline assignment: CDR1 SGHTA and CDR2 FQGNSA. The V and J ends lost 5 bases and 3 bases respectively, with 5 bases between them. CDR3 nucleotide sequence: TGTGCCAGCAGCGTGTATGGAAACACCATATATTTT. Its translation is CASSVYGNTIYF.

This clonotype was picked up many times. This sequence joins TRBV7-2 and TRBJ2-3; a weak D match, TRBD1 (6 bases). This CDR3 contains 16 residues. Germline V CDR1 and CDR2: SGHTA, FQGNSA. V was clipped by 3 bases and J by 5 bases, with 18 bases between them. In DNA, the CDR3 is TGTGCCAGCAGCTTCTCGTCTGGGGGCGGAAAAGATACGCAGTATTTT. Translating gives CASSFSSGGGKDTQYF. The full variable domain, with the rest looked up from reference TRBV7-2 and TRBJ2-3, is GAGVSQSPSNKVTEKGKDVELRCDPISGHTALYWYRQSLGQGLEFLIYFQGNSAPDKSGLPSDRFSAERTGGSVSTLTIQRTQQEDSAVYLCASSFSSGGGKDTQYFGPGTRLTVL.

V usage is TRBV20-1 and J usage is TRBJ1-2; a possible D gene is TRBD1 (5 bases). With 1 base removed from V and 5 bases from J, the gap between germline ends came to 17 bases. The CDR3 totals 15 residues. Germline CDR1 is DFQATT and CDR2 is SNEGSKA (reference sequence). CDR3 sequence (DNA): TGCAGTGCTAGAGGACCGTCAGGGCACCTATATGGCTACACCTTC. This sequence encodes CSARGPSGHLYGYTF.

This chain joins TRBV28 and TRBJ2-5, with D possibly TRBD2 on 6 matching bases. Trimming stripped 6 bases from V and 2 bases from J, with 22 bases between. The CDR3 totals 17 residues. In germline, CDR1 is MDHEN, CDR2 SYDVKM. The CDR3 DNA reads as TGTGCCAGCAGCAAACCATGGGGCACCGGGGGACAAGAGACCCAGTACTTC. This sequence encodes CASSKPWGTGGQETQYF.

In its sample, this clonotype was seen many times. The CDR3 DNA is TGTGCCAGCAGAAACCGGGACAGGGATTATGGCTACACCTTC. Translating gives CASRNRDRDYGYTF. The chain has TRBV7-2 and TRBJ1-2; the match to TRBD1 covers 9 bases. This CDR3 comprises 14 residues. With V trimmed by 6 bases and J by 5 bases, 7 bases remained unmatched. Looked up from germline, CDR1 is SGHTA and CDR2 is FQGNSA.

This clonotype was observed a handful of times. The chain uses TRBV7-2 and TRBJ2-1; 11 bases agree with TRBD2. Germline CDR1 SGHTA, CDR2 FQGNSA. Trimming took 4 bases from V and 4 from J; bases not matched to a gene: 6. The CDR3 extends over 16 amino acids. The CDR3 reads CASSYGLAGVYNEQFF. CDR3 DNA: TGTGCCAGCAGCTACGGACTAGCGGGTGTATACAATGAGCAGTTCTTC.

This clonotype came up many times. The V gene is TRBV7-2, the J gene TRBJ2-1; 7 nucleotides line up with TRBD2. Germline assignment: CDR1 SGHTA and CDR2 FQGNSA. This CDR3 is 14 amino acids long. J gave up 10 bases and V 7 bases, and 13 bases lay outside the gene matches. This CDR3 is CASIKISGTHEQFF. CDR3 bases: TGTGCCAGCATCAAGATAAGCGGGACTCACGAGCAGTTCTTC. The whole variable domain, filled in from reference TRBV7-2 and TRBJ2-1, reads GAGVSQSPSNKVTEKGKDVELRCDPISGHTALYWYRQSLGQGLEFLIYFQGNSAPDKSGLPSDRFSAERTGGSVSTLTIQRTQQEDSAVYLCASIKISGTHEQFFGPGTRLTVL.

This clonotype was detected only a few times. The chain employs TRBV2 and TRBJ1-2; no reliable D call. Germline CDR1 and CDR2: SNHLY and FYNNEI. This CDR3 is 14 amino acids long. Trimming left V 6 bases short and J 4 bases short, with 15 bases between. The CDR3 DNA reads TGTGCCAGCAGAACACGAGATTCTATCTATGGCTACACCTTC. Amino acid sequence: CASRTRDSIYGYTF.

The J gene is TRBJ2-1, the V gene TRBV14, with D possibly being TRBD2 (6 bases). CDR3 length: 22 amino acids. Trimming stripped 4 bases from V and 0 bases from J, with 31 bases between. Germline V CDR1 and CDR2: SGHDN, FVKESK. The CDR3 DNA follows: TGTGCCAGCAGCCCTAGGACCGGGGTGCAGGGACTCTCTCCCTTCTCCTACAATGAGCAGTTCTTC. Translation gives CASSPRTGVQGLSPFSYNEQFF.

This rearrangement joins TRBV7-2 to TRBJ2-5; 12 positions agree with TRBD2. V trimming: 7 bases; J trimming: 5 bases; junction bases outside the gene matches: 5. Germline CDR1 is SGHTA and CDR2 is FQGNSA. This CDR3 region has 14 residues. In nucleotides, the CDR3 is TGTGCCAGCATCTCTAGCGGGAGGGGGGAGACCCAGTACTTC. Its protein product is CASISSGRGETQYF. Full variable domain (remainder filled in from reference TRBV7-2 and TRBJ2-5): GAGVSQSPSNKVTEKGKDVELRCDPISGHTALYWYRQSLGQGLEFLIYFQGNSAPDKSGLPSDRFSAERTGGSVSTLTIQRTQQEDSAVYLCASISSGRGETQYFGPGTRLLVL.

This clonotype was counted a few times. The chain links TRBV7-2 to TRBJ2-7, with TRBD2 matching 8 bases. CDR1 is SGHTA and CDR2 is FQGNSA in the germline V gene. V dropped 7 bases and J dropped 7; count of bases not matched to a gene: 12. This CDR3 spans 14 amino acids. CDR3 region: CASKPRGGVWEQYF. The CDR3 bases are TGTGCCAGCAAACCACGGGGGGGGGTGTGGGAGCAGTACTTC.